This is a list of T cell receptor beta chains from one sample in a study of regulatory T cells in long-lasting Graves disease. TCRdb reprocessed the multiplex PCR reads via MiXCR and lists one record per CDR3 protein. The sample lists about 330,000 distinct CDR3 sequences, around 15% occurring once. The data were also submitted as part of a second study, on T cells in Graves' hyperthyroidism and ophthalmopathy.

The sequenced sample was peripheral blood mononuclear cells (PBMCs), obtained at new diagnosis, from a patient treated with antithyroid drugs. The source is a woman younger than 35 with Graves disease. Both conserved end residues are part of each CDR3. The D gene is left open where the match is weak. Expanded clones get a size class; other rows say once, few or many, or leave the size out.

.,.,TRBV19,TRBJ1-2,CASSSLASPTNPYTF,TGTGCCAGTAGTTCCCTAGCGTCACCGACTAATCCTTACACCTTC
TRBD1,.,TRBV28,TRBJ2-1,CASSGTADYNEQFF,TGTGCCAGCAGCGGGACAGCGGACTACAATGAGCAGTTCTTC
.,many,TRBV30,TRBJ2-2,CAWSAQWGVGELFF,TGTGCCTGGAGTGCCCAGTGGGGAGTCGGGGAGCTGTTTTTT
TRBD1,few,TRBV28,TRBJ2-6,CASSLPTGTGTTGANVLTF,TGTGCCAGCAGTTTACCGACCGGGACAGGGACTACTGGGGCCAACGTCCTGACTTTC
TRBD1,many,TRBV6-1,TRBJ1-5,CASSPGTGAGVGNQPQHF,TGTGCCAGCAGTCCCGGGACAGGGGCCGGTGTAGGCAATCAGCCCCAGCATTTT
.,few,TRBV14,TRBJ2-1,CASSLVGQAKQFF,TGTGCCAGCAGCCTTGTTGGGCAGGCAAAGCAGTTCTTC
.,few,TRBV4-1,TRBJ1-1,CASSQDRQGHHESEAFF,TGCGCCAGCAGCCAAGATCGTCAGGGACACCACGAAAGTGAAGCTTTCTTT
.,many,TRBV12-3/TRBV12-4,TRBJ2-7,CASSRSWGAHYEQYF,TGTGCCAGCAGTCGGTCCTGGGGGGCGCACTACGAGCAGTACTTC
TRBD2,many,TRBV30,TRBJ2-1,CAWSVGSSGSNEQFF,TGTGCCTGGAGTGTGGGGTCTAGCGGGAGTAATGAGCAGTTCTTC
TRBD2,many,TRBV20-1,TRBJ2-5,CSARVLGGETQYF,TGCAGTGCTAGAGTCTTGGGGGGGGAGACCCAGTACTTC
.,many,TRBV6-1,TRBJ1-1,CASSERQGGTEAFF,TGTGCCAGCAGTGAACGCCAGGGCGGGACTGAAGCTTTCTTT
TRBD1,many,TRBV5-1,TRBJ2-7,CASSLFSGQGANEQYF,TGCGCCAGCAGCTTGTTCTCTGGACAGGGGGCCAACGAGCAGTACTTC
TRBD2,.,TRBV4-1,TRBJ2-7,CASSQDQLAGLRWGEQYF,TGCGCCAGCAGCCAAGATCAACTAGCGGGCCTCCGGTGGGGGGAGCAGTACTTC
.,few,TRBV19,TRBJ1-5,CASSKEGRSNQPQHF,TGTGCCAGTAGCAAGGAGGGGCGTAGCAATCAGCCCCAGCATTTT
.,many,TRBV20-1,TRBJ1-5,CSASLRWGGSSNQPQHF,TGCAGTGCTAGTTTACGCTGGGGGGGATCGAGCAATCAGCCCCAGCATTTT
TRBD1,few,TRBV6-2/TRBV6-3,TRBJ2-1,CASRSIRDRVYNEQFF,TGTGCCAGCCGATCGATCCGGGACAGGGTCTACAATGAGCAGTTCTTC
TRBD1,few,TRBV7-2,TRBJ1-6,CASTEQGASYNSPLHF,TGTGCCAGCACCGAACAGGGGGCCTCCTATAATTCACCCCTCCACTTT
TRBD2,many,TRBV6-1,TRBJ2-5,CASGSAGGLETQYF,TGTGCCAGCGGGTCGGCGGGGGGGCTTGAGACCCAGTACTTC
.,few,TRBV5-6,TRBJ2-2,CASSWNRVTGELFF,TGTGCCAGCAGCTGGAACAGGGTCACCGGGGAGCTGTTTTTT
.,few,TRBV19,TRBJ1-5,CASTTDTENHQPQHF,TGTGCCAGTACCACGGACACCGAAAACCATCAGCCCCAGCATTTT
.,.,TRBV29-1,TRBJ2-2,CSVGHRGGGLFF,TGCAGCGTTGGACACCGGGGTGGGGGGCTGTTTTTT
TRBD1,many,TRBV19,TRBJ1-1,CASRGQGTPGTEAFF,TGTGCCAGTAGGGGACAGGGGACCCCTGGCACTGAAGCTTTCTTT
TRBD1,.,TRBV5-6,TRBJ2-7,CASSHGDRGFYEQYF,TGTGCCAGCAGCCACGGGGACAGGGGGTTCTACGAGCAGTACTTC
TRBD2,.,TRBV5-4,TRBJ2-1,CASSSLAGGSINEQFF,TGTGCCAGCAGCTCATTAGCGGGGGGGTCCATCAATGAGCAGTTCTTC
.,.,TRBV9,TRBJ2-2,CASSVVVPATGGVLGTGELFF,TGTGCCAGCAGCGTAGTAGTCCCCGCCACAGGGGGGGTGTTAGGCACCGGGGAGCTGTTTTTT
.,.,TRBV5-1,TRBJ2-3,CASSLGSNGDTQYF,TGCGCCAGCAGCTTGGGGTCGAATGGGGATACGCAGTATTTT
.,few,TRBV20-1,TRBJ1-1,CSTLVDRNTEAFF,TGCAGTACCCTAGTCGACAGGAACACTGAAGCTTTCTTT
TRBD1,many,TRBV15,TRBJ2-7,CATSPGTASSYEQYF,TGTGCCACCAGTCCTGGGACAGCAAGCTCCTACGAGCAGTACTTC
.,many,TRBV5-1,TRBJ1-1,CASKEGSGNTEAFF,TGCGCCAGCAAGGAGGGATCGGGGAACACTGAAGCTTTCTTT
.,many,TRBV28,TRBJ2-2,CASSLGLGLTGELFF,TGTGCCAGCAGCCTTGGGCTAGGACTAACCGGGGAGCTGTTTTTT
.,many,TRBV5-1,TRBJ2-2,CASSPLQGNTGELFF,TGCGCCAGCAGCCCCCTACAGGGGAACACCGGGGAGCTGTTTTTT
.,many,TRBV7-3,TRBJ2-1,CASSLQGSYNEQFF,TGTGCCAGCAGCCTACAGGGCTCCTACAATGAGCAGTTCTTC
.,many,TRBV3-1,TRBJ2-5,CASSQVVQQETQYF,TGTGCCAGCAGCCAAGTAGTACAACAAGAGACCCAGTACTTC
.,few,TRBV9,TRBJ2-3,CASSVDSTHDTQYF,TGTGCCAGCAGCGTAGACAGCACACATGATACGCAGTATTTT
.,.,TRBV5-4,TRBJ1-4,CASSFIGAGEKLFF,TGTGCCAGCAGCTTTATAGGGGCCGGGGAAAAACTGTTTTTT
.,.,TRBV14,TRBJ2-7,CASSQWNRAYEQYF,TGTGCCAGCAGCCAATGGAACCGAGCCTACGAGCAGTACTTC
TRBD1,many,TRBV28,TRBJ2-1,CASSRETGDNEQFF,TGTGCCAGCAGTCGGGAGACAGGGGACAATGAGCAGTTCTTC
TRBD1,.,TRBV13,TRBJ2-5,CASSLALQGAQETQYF,TGTGCCAGCAGCTTAGCCTTACAGGGGGCACAAGAGACCCAGTACTTC
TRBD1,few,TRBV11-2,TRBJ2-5,CASSPGQGTEAQYF,TGTGCCAGCAGCCCCGGACAGGGGACAGAGGCCCAGTACTTC
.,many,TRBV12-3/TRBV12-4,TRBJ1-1,CASSFGPEAFF,TGTGCCAGCAGTTTTGGGCCTGAAGCTTTCTTT
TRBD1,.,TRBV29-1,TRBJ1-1,CSVGLGRGPFTEAFF,TGCAGCGTTGGTCTGGGCAGGGGGCCGTTCACTGAAGCTTTCTTT
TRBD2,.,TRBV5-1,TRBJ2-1,CASSSQGGTVRGNEQFF,TGCGCCAGCAGCAGCCAAGGCGGCACAGTGCGGGGGAATGAGCAGTTCTTC
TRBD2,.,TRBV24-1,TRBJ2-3,CATPGLASTDTQYF,TGTGCCACTCCGGGACTAGCGAGCACAGATACGCAGTATTTT
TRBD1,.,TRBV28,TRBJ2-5,CASSILGTGVIETQYF,TGTGCCAGCAGCATACTAGGGACAGGGGTTATCGAGACCCAGTACTTC
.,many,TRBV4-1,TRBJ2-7,CASSQDQGGSHEQYF,TGCGCCAGCAGCCAAGATCAAGGAGGGAGCCACGAGCAGTACTTC
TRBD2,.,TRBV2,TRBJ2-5,CASRLLAGAQYF,TGTGCCAGCAGGTTACTAGCGGGGGCCCAGTACTTC
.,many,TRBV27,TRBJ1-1,CASSRGAVNTEAFF,TGTGCCAGCAGTCGGGGGGCAGTGAACACTGAAGCTTTCTTT
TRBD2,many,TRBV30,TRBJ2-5,CAWSHVGLAGPPAQYF,TGTGCCTGGAGCCACGTAGGACTAGCGGGGCCCCCGGCCCAGTACTTC
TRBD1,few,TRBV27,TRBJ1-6,CASSLGTALTSPLHF,TGTGCCAGCAGCCTCGGGACAGCCCTAACTTCACCCCTCCACTTT
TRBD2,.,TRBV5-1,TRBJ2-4,CASSSQDQGLAVLAKNIQYF,TGCGCCAGCAGCAGCCAAGACCAGGGACTAGCGGTTCTAGCCAAAAACATTCAGTACTTC
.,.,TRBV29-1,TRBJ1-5,CSVAQGIGNQPQHF,TGCAGCGTTGCCCAGGGGATAGGCAATCAGCCCCAGCATTTT
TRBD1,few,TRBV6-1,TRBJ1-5,CASRITGGGQPQHF,TGTGCCAGCAGGATAACAGGGGGCGGTCAGCCCCAGCATTTT
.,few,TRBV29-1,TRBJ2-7,CSVARGSYEQYF,TGCAGCGTTGCCAGGGGCTCCTACGAGCAGTACTTC
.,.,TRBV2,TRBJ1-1,CASRPLVGGITEAFF,TGTGCCAGCAGGCCCCTAGTAGGGGGGATCACTGAAGCTTTCTTT
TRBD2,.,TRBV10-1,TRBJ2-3,CASSPGLAGASTDTQYF,TGCGCCAGCAGCCCGGGACTAGCGGGAGCGAGCACAGATACGCAGTATTTT
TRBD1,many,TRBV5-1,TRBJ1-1,CASSSGQGRTEAFF,TGCGCCAGCAGCTCCGGACAGGGTCGGACTGAAGCTTTCTTT
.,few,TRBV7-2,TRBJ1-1,CASSAGTRDTEAFF,TGTGCCAGCAGCGCCGGGACTCGGGACACTGAAGCTTTCTTT
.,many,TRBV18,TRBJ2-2,CASSSTIQNTGELFF,TGTGCCAGCTCTTCGACTATACAGAACACCGGGGAGCTGTTTTTT
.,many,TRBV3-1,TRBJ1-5,CASSWTVNQPQHF,TGTGCCAGCAGCTGGACGGTTAATCAGCCCCAGCATTTT
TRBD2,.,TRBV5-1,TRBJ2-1,CASSPTSGGSNEQFF,TGCGCCAGCAGCCCGACTAGCGGGGGAAGCAATGAGCAGTTCTTC